The 20 T cell receptor beta chains in this list originate from one sample, sequenced in a study of OX40 agonist ivuxolimab in advanced cancers. The assay was immunoSEQ multiplex PCR, and TCRdb's table has in-frame clones only and misses some. The repertoire holds fewer than 85,000 clones, with 90% to 95% as singletons. Sequencing was performed on CD4+ or CD8+ T cells sorted from blood, taken in a trial of the OX40 agonist ivuxolimab. These receptors all come from an adult with an advanced solid tumor such as melanoma, head and neck, liver or kidney cancer.

V usage is TRBV6-1 and J usage is TRBJ1-5; the D is unclear. The CDR3 has 15 amino acids. The V and J ends lost 3 bases and 4 bases respectively, with 13 bases between them. Germline V gene sequence: CDR1 MNHNS, CDR2 SASEGT. CDR3 in DNA: TGTGCCAGCAGTGATGTTGCGGGGAATAATCAGCCCCAGCATTTT. It specifies CASSDVAGNNQPQHF.

The V call is TRBV4-3, the J call TRBJ2-5; D might be TRBD1 (6 bases). This CDR3 spans 14 amino acids. CDR1 is LGHNA, CDR2 YSLEER, per germline. Trimming removed 4 bases from V and 9 bases from J, with 18 bases in between. The CDR3 nucleotides read TGCGCCAGCAGCCGAGAAACAGGGTTAGGGGCCCAGTACTTC. Protein product: CASSRETGLGAQYF.

This clone was seen more than once but under ten times. The CDR3 sequence: CASSRWSTDTQYF. DNA for the CDR3: TGTGCCAGTAGCCGGTGGAGCACAGATACGCAGTATTTT. This chain connects TRBV19 to TRBJ2-3; D uncertain. CDR3 length: 13 amino acids. Germline values: CDR1 LNHDA, CDR2 SQIVND (reference sequence). The V and J ends lost 6 bases and 0 bases respectively, with 7 bases between them.

The genes are TRBV7-9 and TRBJ2-7; TRBD1 agrees at 9 bases. This CDR3 contains 15 residues. CDR1 is SEHNR, CDR2 FQNEAQ, per germline (reference sequence). Trimming removed 5 bases from V and 5 bases from J; junction bases left unmatched: 10. The CDR3 sequence is CASSPPGTGTNEQYF. The CDR3 region has the DNA TGTGCCAGCAGCCCCCCCGGGACAGGGACGAACGAGCAGTACTTC.

This rearrangement joins TRBV11-1 to TRBJ2-7; 7 bases fit TRBD1. V was clipped by 3 bases and J by 3 bases; unmatched bases: 8. Per the germline V gene, CDR1 is SGHAT and CDR2 is FQDESV (reference sequence). The CDR3 sequence is 15 residues long. The CDR3 spells CASSFYRGNDYEQYF. The CDR3 DNA reads TGTGCCAGCAGCTTCTACAGGGGCAATGACTACGAGCAGTACTTC.

Notes on this clone: One end of the junction varies from germline; a read error may be responsible. The rearrangement uses TRBV28 and TRBJ1-2, with a tentative D call TRBD1 (6 bases). CDR1 and CDR2 (germline): MDHEN, SYDVKM. This CDR3 contains 14 residues. Written as DNA, the CDR3 is TGTGCCAGCAAGGGACACCAAGCTAACTATGGCCACACCTTC. Translating it yields CASKGHQANYGHTF.

Note on this clone: The junction does not match germline at one end; this may be a read error. The chain is built from TRBV4-3 and TRBJ2-7; D uncertain. The V gene's germline CDR1 is LGHNA and CDR2 YSLEER. The CDR3 is made up of 13 amino acids. The CDR3 DNA follows: TGCGCCAGCAGCCAAGATATGTCCTTCGAGCAGTACTTC. Translation: CASSQDMSFEQYF.

The chain links TRBV6-6 to TRBJ2-7; 7 nucleotides agree with TRBD1. This CDR3 region has 14 residues. CDR1 is MNHNY, CDR2 SVGAGI, per germline (reference sequence). Trimming took 2 bases from V and 5 from J; bases not matched to a gene: 6. CDR3 in DNA: TGTGCCAGCAGTTACCCGGACAGGTCCCACGAGCAGTACTTC. Protein: CASSYPDRSHEQYF.

V usage is TRBV10-3 and J usage is TRBJ2-5; D gene uncertain. Germline CDR1 reads ENHRY; CDR2 reads SYGVKD. The CDR3 consists of 12 residues. The germline V and J ends were trimmed by 5 bases and 4 bases, with 8 bases remaining between them. CDR3 in DNA: TGTGCCATCAGTTTCCTTGGAGAGACCCAGTACTTC. The encoded protein is CAISFLGETQYF.

The chain recombines TRBV19 with TRBJ2-3; D unresolved. The length of the CDR3 is 12 residues. Germline CDR1 and CDR2: LNHDA and SQIVND (reference sequence). Trimming left V 0 bases short and J 6 bases short, with 4 bases between. CDR3 residues: CASSIERDTQYF. CDR3 coding DNA: TGTGCCAGTAGTATAGAAAGGGATACGCAGTATTTT.

The CDR3 nucleotides read TGCGCCAGCAGCTTGAACCCGGGATATTCGGGAACCGGGGAGCTGTTTTTT. Its protein product is CASSLNPGYSGTGELFF. The chain is built from TRBV5-1 and TRBJ2-2, with D possibly TRBD2 on 5 matching bases. Trimming stripped 1 base from V and 5 bases from J, with 18 bases between. The CDR3 has 17 residues. CDR1 SGHRS and CDR2 YFSETQ come from the germline V gene.

This chain uses TRBV4-1 with TRBJ1-4; weak D call: TRBD1 (5 bases). V lost 0 bases, J lost 11 bases, and 25 bases lay in between. CDR3 size: 18 residues. CDR1 MGHRA and CDR2 YSYEKL come from the germline V gene. The CDR3 region has the DNA TGCGCCAGCAGCCAAGAAATCGGCAGGGTCCCCGCCCCATGGAAACTGTTTTTT. Translated, it gives CASSQEIGRVPAPWKLFF.

The rearrangement links TRBV7-6 to TRBJ2-5, with D uncertain. From germline, CDR1 is SGHVS and CDR2 FNYEAQ. The V end lost 5 bases, the J end lost 5 bases, and 15 bases lay between the germline ends. This CDR3 contains 14 residues. The CDR3 nucleotides are TGTGCCAGCAGCGCCGGGTCTGATGCGGAGACCCAGTACTTC. Translating it yields CASSAGSDAETQYF.

The gene calls are TRBV10-2 and TRBJ2-3; D is undetermined. This CDR3 has 12 residues. Germline V CDR1 and CDR2: WSHSY, SAAADI. Between the trimmed V and J ends, which lost 7 bases and 4 bases, there was a span of 9 bases. Here the CDR3 reads CASMGDADTQYF. The CDR3 DNA is TGCGCCAGCATGGGTGATGCAGATACGCAGTATTTT.

V is TRBV7-2 and J is TRBJ2-5; D is perhaps TRBD2 (5 bases). This CDR3 has 15 residues. Germline CDR1 is SGHTA and CDR2 is FQGNSA. The V end was cut by 1 base, the J end by 1 base, with 10 bases between. DNA of the CDR3: TGTGCCAGCAGCTTAGTTTTCGGACTCCAAGAGACCCAGTACTTC. Translation gives CASSLVFGLQETQYF.

The gene calls are TRBV6-5 and TRBJ2-3; D is perhaps TRBD1 or TRBD2 (5 bases each). The CDR3 spans 15 residues. Trimming removed 6 bases at V and 3 bases at J, with 16 bases between. CDR1 is MNHEY, CDR2 SVGAGI, per germline. CDR3 amino acids: CASRARGLGTDTQYF. Here the CDR3 DNA reads TGTGCCAGCAGGGCGAGGGGATTAGGGACAGATACGCAGTATTTT.

The J gene is TRBJ2-7, the V gene TRBV7-9, with a weak D call TRBD2 (5 bases). This CDR3 comprises 14 residues. Germline CDR1 reads SEHNR; CDR2 reads FQNEAQ (reference sequence). The germline V and J ends were trimmed by 5 bases and 6 bases, with 17 bases remaining between them. In DNA, the CDR3 is TGTGCCAGCAGCGAGGGTTCCAAAGCCCCCGAGCAGTACTTC. Its translation: CASSEGSKAPEQYF.

This rearrangement joins TRBV11-2 to TRBJ2-7; D call uncertain. Germline CDR1 SGHAT, CDR2 FQNNGV. This CDR3 comprises 11 residues. Deletions cut 1 base from V and 7 bases from J, with 5 bases between. For the CDR3, the DNA is TGTGCCAGCAGCTTAGCTAGGGAGCAGTACTTC. Translating it yields CASSLAREQYF. The whole variable domain, remainder taken from reference TRBV11-2 and TRBJ2-7, is EAGVAQSPRYKIIEKRQSVAFWCNPISGHATLYWYQQILGQGPKLLIQFQNNGVVDDSQLPKDRFSAERLKGVDSTLKIQPAKLEDSAVYLCASSLAREQYFGPGTRLTVT.

CDR3: CASSFENTGELFF. The CDR3 DNA reads TGTGCCAGCAGCTTTGAGAACACCGGGGAGCTGTTTTTT. The chain links TRBV11-2 to TRBJ2-2; D is unresolved. The germline gives CDR1 SGHAT, CDR2 FQNNGV. The CDR3 covers 13 residues. V lost 3 bases and J 1 base, leaving 3 bases between the germline ends.

The chain recombines TRBV7-9 with TRBJ1-2, with D perhaps TRBD1 (5 bases). Germline values: CDR1 SEHNR, CDR2 FQNEAQ (reference sequence). The length of the CDR3 is 15 residues. V was clipped by 1 base and J by 4 bases, with 13 bases between them. CDR3 protein: CASSLEWERGYGYTF. The CDR3, as DNA: TGTGCCAGCAGCTTAGAATGGGAGAGGGGCTATGGCTACACCTTC.